Listed here are 22 T cell receptor beta chains from one sample, sequenced in a study of blood T cell repertoires in COVID-19. Data came from immunoSEQ multiplex PCR; TCRdb stores just in-frame clones and leaves some out. The sample contains around 250,000 clones, about 89% of which appear only once. Sequencing was done on a sample of PBMCs or T cells enriched from blood (not recorded which). These receptors all stem from a human donor in a cohort exposed to, infected with or recovered from COVID-19 (not recorded which). The donor label of this sample is uncertain.

This chain joins TRBV3-1 (or the pseudogene TRBV3-2) and TRBJ1-1; 12 bases align to TRBD1. Trimming took 7 bases from V and 11 from J; bases not matched to a gene: 8. The V gene's germline CDR1 is LGHDT and CDR2 YNNKEL (reference sequence). The length of the CDR3 is 13 residues. CDR3 sequence (DNA): TGTGCCAGCACCGGGACAGGGGGCATCTCGGCTTTCTTT. Translating gives CASTGTGGISAFF.

CDR3: CASSPQGANEQFF. In DNA, the CDR3 is TGTGCCAGCAGCCCTCAGGGGGCCAATGAGCAGTTCTTC. The chain has TRBV7-8 and TRBJ2-1, with 8 bases identical to TRBD1. The V and J ends lost 5 bases and 6 bases, in that order; junction bases with no gene match: 3. The CDR3 length is 13 residues. Germline CDR1 reads SGHVS; CDR2 reads FQNEAQ.

This clone was detected once. J is TRBJ2-1 and V is TRBV6-4, with TRBD2 matching over 11 bases. The CDR3 sequence is 15 residues long. The germline CDR1 and CDR2 sequences are MRHNA and SNTAGT. The V gene end was trimmed by 4 bases and the J gene end by 6 bases; junction bases not matched to a gene: 5. The DNA for the CDR3 is TGTGCCAGCAGTGCCAAGACTAGCGGGGTCAATGAGCAGTTCTTC. Translation: CASSAKTSGVNEQFF.

The chain has TRBV4-3 and TRBJ1-1, with a tentative D call TRBD1 (5 bases). Between the trimmed V and J ends, which lost 0 bases and 3 bases, there was a span of 11 bases. Germline lookup yields CDR1 LGHNA and CDR2 YSLEER. The CDR3 runs to 15 residues. The DNA for the CDR3 is TGCGCCAGCAGCCAAGAGGGTCAGGGCGACACTGAAGCTTTCTTT. It codes for CASSQEGQGDTEAFF.

The gene calls are TRBV24-1 and TRBJ2-3; possibly TRBD1 for D (6 bases). This CDR3 is built from 14 residues. The V gene lost 6 bases and the J gene lost 4 bases, with 13 bases spanning the gap. The V gene's germline CDR1 is KGHDR and CDR2 SFDVKD. CDR3 nucleotides: TGTGCCACCAGTTCAGGACAGAGAGCAGATACGCAGTATTTT. It encodes CATSSGQRADTQYF.

V gene TRBV5-1 combines with J gene TRBJ1-6; D uncertain. Trimming cost V 4 bases and J 7 bases, with 15 bases left between them. Germline V CDR1 and CDR2: SGHRS, YFSETQ. The CDR3 spans 15 residues. DNA for the CDR3: TGCGCCAGCAGCCCCACCGCCGGGTCGAATTCACCCCTCCACTTT. This sequence encodes CASSPTAGSNSPLHF. Supplemented by reference TRBV5-1 and TRBJ1-6, the full variable domain reads KAGVTQTPRYLIKTRGQQVTLSCSPISGHRSVSWYQQTPGQGLQFLFEYFSETQRNKGNFPGRFSGRQFSNSRSEMNVSTLELGDSALYLCASSPTAGSNSPLHFGNGTRLTVT.

V and J are TRBV27 and TRBJ2-5; the match to TRBD1 covers 9 bases. Per the germline V gene, CDR1 is MNHEY and CDR2 is SMNVEV (reference sequence). This CDR3 spans 13 amino acids. V trimming: 7 bases; J trimming: 7 bases; junction bases outside the gene matches: 7. The CDR3 bases are TGTGCCAGCACCCCGACAGGGGGGGGGACCCAGTACTTC. This sequence encodes CASTPTGGGTQYF.

The gene calls are TRBV5-8 and TRBJ1-1; D is undetermined. V was shortened by 3 bases and J by 1 base, with 13 bases between the two germline ends. The germline gives CDR1 SGHTS, CDR2 YDEGEE. This CDR3 spans 15 amino acids. The CDR3 DNA reads as TGTGCCAGCAGCTGCGGACGGGGTTGGAACACTGAAGCTTTCTTT. Translated: CASSCGRGWNTEAFF.

V usage is TRBV30 and J usage is TRBJ1-5; D possibly corresponds to TRBD1 (5 bases). Germline-derived CDR1 and CDR2 are GTSNPN and SVGIG (reference sequence). Trimming took off 2 bases at V and 5 bases at J, with 10 bases between the two ends. The length of the CDR3 is 13 residues. The CDR3 coding sequence is TGTGCCTGGAGTCAGGACACGCATCAGCCCCAGCATTTT. The encoded protein is CAWSQDTHQPQHF.

CDR3 nucleotide sequence: TGTGCCAGCAAGACCCAGGGTCGGGGGGAAAAACTGTTTTTT. Amino acid sequence: CASKTQGRGEKLFF. The rearrangement links TRBV25-1 to TRBJ1-4, with D possibly matching TRBD1 (5 bases). The CDR3 has 14 amino acids. Germline-derived CDR1 and CDR2 are MGHDK and SYGVNS. The V and J ends lost 7 bases and 8 bases respectively, with 17 bases between them.

The chain joins TRBV9 to TRBJ1-3; D remains ambiguous. The CDR3 runs to 17 residues. Deletions cut 0 bases from V and 0 bases from J, with 13 bases between. Germline-derived CDR1 and CDR2 are SGDLS and YYNGEE. The CDR3 DNA sequence: TGTGCCAGCAGCGTAGCTCCCGGACTCTTCTCTGGAAACACCATATATTTT. This codes for CASSVAPGLFSGNTIYF.

The chain uses TRBV28 and TRBJ1-4; a weak D match, TRBD1 (5 bases). There are 14 residues in the CDR3. Germline CDR1 and CDR2: MDHEN and SYDVKM. Trimming left V 2 bases short and J 8 bases short, with 12 bases between. The DNA of the CDR3 is TGTGCCAGCAGTTTAGTCCAGGGTGGCGAAAAACTGTTTTTT. Translated: CASSLVQGGEKLFF.

This sequence joins TRBV6-5 and TRBJ1-2; TRBD1 matches at 8 bases. Germline V gives CDR1 MNHEY, CDR2 SVGAGI. Trimming cost V 2 bases and J 7 bases; bases outside gene matches: 6. This CDR3 is 14 amino acids long. The CDR3 spells CASSYTGGRGGYTF. CDR3 sequence (DNA): TGTGCCAGCAGTTACACAGGGGGAAGAGGTGGCTACACCTTC.

The V call is TRBV13, the J call TRBJ1-1; D is perhaps TRBD1 (5 bases). Looked up from germline, CDR1 is PRHDT and CDR2 is FYEKMQ (reference sequence). V dropped 4 bases and J dropped 0 bases, with 15 bases sitting between them. The CDR3 is 16 amino acids. CDR3 sequence (DNA): TGTGCCAGCAGCTGGGGCATAGGGGCGGTGAACACTGAAGCTTTCTTT. Its protein is CASSWGIGAVNTEAFF.

This chain connects TRBV2 to TRBJ1-4, with TRBD1 matching 11 bases. The trim removed 6 bases at V and 13 bases at J, leaving 13 bases unmatched. This CDR3 has 15 residues. CDR1 is SNHLY, CDR2 FYNNEI, per germline. CDR3 bases: TGTGCCAGCAGCGACCAGGACAGGGGGCCGAAGATACTGTTTTTT. This encodes CASSDQDRGPKILFF.

The chain employs TRBV6-2 or TRBV6-3 and TRBJ2-5; D possibly corresponds to TRBD1 (6 bases). V was pared by 2 bases and J by 2 bases, with 12 bases between. Germline V lookup: CDR1 MNHEY, CDR2 SVGEGT. The CDR3 consists of 15 residues. As DNA, the CDR3 is TGTGCCAGCAGTTACACGGACAGCATACAAGAGACCCAGTACTTC. It codes for CASSYTDSIQETQYF.

This clone was counted a single time. The rearrangement joins TRBV4-1 to TRBJ1-2, with D uncertain. Germline CDR1 and CDR2: MGHRA and YSYEKL. CDR3 size: 13 residues. The V and J ends lost 0 bases and 12 bases respectively, with 14 bases between them. The CDR3 region is CASSQEVRLGNTF. CDR3 nucleotide sequence: TGCGCCAGCAGCCAAGAAGTAAGGCTAGGAAACACCTTC.

The chain's CDR3 is CASRREGDTQYF. DNA of the CDR3: TGTGCCAGCAGGAGGGAAGGGGATACGCAGTATTTT. The chain couples TRBV2 to TRBJ2-3; D may be TRBD2 (5 bases). This CDR3 is 12 amino acids long. Germline values: CDR1 SNHLY, CDR2 FYNNEI. V dropped 6 bases and J dropped 6 bases, with 10 bases sitting between them.

The chain links TRBV29-1 to TRBJ1-1; D unclear. There are 13 residues in the CDR3. V dropped 1 base and J dropped 4 bases, with 10 bases sitting between them. Germline loops: CDR1 SQVTM, CDR2 ANQGSEA. CDR3 DNA: TGCAGCGTTGAAGTAGAGGAAGGCACTGAAGCTTTCTTT. Translated, it gives CSVEVEEGTEAFF.

J is TRBJ2-1 and V is TRBV11-2; TRBD2 matches 7 bases. CDR3 length equals 14 residues. Per germline, CDR1 SGHAT and CDR2 FQNNGV. The V segment lost 8 bases and the J segment 0 bases; nucleotides outside the gene matches: 4. CDR3 sequence: CASGRTSSYNEQFF. CDR3 DNA: TGTGCCAGCGGGAGGACTAGCTCCTACAATGAGCAGTTCTTC.

In this sample, this clone turned up a few times. V usage is TRBV27 and J usage is TRBJ1-4; D remains unclear. V shed 2 bases and J shed 7 bases, with 8 bases lying between them. The CDR3 contains 13 residues. Germline values: CDR1 MNHEY, CDR2 SMNVEV (reference sequence). CDR3 DNA sequence: TGTGCCAGCAGTTTAGAACGGGGTGAAAAACTGTTTTTT. This sequence encodes CASSLERGEKLFF.

This chain connects TRBV2 to TRBJ2-7; 8 bases are a match to TRBD2. The CDR3 consists of 15 residues. The V and J ends lost 4 bases and 3 bases, in that order; junction bases with no gene match: 8. In germline, CDR1 is SNHLY, CDR2 FYNNEI. The CDR3, as DNA: TGTGCCAGCAGTGTTCATAGCGGGGCCCTCTACGAGCAGTACTTC. It yields the protein CASSVHSGALYEQYF.